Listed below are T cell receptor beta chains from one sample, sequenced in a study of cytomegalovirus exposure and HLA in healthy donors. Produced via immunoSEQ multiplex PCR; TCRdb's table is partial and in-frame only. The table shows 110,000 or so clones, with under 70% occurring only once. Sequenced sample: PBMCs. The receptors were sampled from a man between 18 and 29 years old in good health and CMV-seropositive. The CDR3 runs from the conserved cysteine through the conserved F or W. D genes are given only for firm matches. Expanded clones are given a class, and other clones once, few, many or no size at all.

TGCAGCGTTGTGTACCCTGGGACAGTTAGCAATCAGCCCCAGCATTTT CSVVYPGTVSNQPQHF TRBJ1-5 NA TRBD1 TRBV29-1
TGTGCCAGTAGGAGCGGGAGCAACAATGAGCAGTTCTTC CASRSGSNNEQFF TRBJ2-1 NA TRBD2 TRBV19
TGTGCCATCCTCAGGGGGACGCACATAAAAAACATTCAGTACTTC CAILRGTHIKNIQYF TRBJ2-4 NA TRBD1 TRBV28
TGTGCCAGCAGTCCCCGGACAGGGAATCAGCCCCAGCATTTT CASSPRTGNQPQHF TRBJ1-5 NA TRBD1 TRBV27
TGTGCCAGTAGTTCGACTGGGGACAGCTTAAACACTGAAGCTTTCTTT CASSSTGDSLNTEAFF TRBJ1-1 NA TRBD1 TRBV19
TGTGCCAGCAGCTTGGGTAGGGACAGATTATATGGCTACACCTTC CASSLGRDRLYGYTF TRBJ1-2 NA TRBD1 TRBV5-5
TGTGCCAGCAGTGATGAGCACTCTGGAAACACCATATATTTT CASSDEHSGNTIYF TRBJ1-3 NA NA TRBV25-1
TGCGCCAGCAGCCCTATAGGGGAGGGGACCAAAGAAAACATTCAGTACTTC CASSPIGEGTKENIQYF TRBJ2-4 NA TRBD2 TRBV4-1
TGTGCCAGCACCGTGAGGGTCGGGGAGACCCAGTACTTC CASTVRVGETQYF TRBJ2-5 NA NA TRBV28
TGTGCCAGCAGCCCCGATGGGACAGCAAGAGCCGGGGAGCTGTTTTTT CASSPDGTARAGELFF TRBJ2-2 few TRBD1 TRBV13
TGTGCCAGCAGTTTATACAGTCAAGAGACCCAGTACTTC CASSLYSQETQYF TRBJ2-5 NA NA TRBV6-5
TGTGCCAGCAGTGAAACGGTCGGCTCCTATAATTCACCCCTCCACTTT CASSETVGSYNSPLHF TRBJ1-6 few NA TRBV2
TGTGCCAGCAGTTACAGAGTGGTAGGGGCGGCCCTCGAGCAGTACTTC CASSYRVVGAALEQYF TRBJ2-7 NA NA TRBV6-6
TGTGCCAGCAGGCTACAGGGGGCGGACTATGGCTACACCTTC CASRLQGADYGYTF TRBJ1-2 NA TRBD1 TRBV2
TGTGCCAGCAGCCTACTAGCGGGGGAGGTCTACGAGCAGTACTTC CASSLLAGEVYEQYF TRBJ2-7 NA TRBD2 TRBV6-5
TGTGCCAGCGGACAAGTTATGAACACTGAAGCTTTCTTT CASGQVMNTEAFF TRBJ1-1 NA NA TRBV28